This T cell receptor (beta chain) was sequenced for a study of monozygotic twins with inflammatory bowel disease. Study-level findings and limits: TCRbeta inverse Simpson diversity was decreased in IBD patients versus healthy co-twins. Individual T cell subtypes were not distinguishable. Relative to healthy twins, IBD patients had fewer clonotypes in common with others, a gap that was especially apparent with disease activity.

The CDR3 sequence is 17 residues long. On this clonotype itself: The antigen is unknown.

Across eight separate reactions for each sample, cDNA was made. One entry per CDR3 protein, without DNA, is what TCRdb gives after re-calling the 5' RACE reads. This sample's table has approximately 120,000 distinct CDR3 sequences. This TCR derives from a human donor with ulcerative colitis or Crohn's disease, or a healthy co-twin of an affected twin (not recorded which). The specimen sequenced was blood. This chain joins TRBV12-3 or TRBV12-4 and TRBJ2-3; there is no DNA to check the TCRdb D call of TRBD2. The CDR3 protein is CASSRSLAGGPSDTQYF.